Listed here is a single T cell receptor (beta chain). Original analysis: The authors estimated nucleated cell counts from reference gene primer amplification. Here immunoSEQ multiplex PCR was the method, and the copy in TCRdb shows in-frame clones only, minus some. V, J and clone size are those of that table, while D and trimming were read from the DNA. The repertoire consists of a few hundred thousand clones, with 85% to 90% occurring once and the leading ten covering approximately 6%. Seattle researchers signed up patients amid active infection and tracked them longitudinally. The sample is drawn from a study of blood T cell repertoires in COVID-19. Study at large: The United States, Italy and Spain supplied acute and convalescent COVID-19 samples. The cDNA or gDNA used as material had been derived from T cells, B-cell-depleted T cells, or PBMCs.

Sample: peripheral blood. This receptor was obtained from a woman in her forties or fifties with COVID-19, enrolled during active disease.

CDR3 protein: CASSLSAGGAKNIQYF. The CDR3, as DNA: TGTGCCAGCAGCTTATCGGCCGGGGGGGCCAAAAACATTCAGTACTTC. This chain links TRBV7-9 with TRBJ2-4; 7 nucleotides line up with TRBD2. The junction had 5 bases not matched to a gene; V was cut back by 2 bases and J by 1 base. Germline V gene lookup returns CDR1 SEHNR and CDR2 FQNEAQ (reference sequence). The CDR3 sequence is 16 residues long. The variable domain in full, with the rest retrieved from reference TRBV7-9 and TRBJ2-4, is DTGVSQNPRHKITKRGQNVTFRCDPISEHNRLYWYRQTLGQGPEFLTYFQNEAQLEKSRLLSDRFSAERPKGSFSTLEIQRTEQGDSAMYLCASSLSAGGAKNIQYFGAGTRLSVL.